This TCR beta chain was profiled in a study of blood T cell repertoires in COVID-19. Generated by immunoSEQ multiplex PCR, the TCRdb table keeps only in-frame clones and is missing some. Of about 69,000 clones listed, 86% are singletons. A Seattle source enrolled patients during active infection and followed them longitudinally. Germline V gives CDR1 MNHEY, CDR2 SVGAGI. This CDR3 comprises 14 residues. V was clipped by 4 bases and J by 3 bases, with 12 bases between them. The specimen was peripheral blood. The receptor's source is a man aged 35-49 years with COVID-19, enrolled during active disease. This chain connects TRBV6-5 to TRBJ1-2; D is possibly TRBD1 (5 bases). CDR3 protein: CASSSAAGHYGYTF. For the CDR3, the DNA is TGTGCCAGCAGTTCCGCTGCGGGGCACTATGGCTACACCTTC.